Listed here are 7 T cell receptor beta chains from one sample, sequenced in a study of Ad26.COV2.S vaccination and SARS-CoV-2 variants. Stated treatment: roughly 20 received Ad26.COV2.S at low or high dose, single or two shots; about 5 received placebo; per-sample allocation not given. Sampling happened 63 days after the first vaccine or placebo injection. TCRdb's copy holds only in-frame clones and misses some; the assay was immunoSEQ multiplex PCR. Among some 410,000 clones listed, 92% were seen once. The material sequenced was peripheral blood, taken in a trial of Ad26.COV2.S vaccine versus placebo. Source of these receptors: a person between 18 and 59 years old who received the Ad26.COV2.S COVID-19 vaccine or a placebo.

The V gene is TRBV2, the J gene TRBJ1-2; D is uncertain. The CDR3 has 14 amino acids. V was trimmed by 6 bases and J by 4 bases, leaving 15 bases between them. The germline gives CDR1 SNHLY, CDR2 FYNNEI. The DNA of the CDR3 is TGTGCCAGCAGATGGGCCAGCTCCCTCTATGGCTACACCTTC. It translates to CASRWASSLYGYTF.

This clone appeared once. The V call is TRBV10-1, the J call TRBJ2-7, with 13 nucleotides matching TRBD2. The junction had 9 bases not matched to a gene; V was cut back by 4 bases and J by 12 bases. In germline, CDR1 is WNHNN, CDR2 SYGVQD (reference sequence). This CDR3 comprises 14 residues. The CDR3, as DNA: TGCGCCAGCAGTGCCGAACTAGCGGGGGGGCCATGGTACTTC. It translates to CASSAELAGGPWYF.

This chain's CDR3 is CASSMLGSGEQFF. DNA for the CDR3: TGTGCCAGTAGTATGCTAGGGTCAGGTGAGCAGTTCTTC. The chain joins TRBV19 to TRBJ2-1, with D hard to call. Trimming pared 3 bases from V and 9 bases from J, leaving 12 bases between. Germline V lookup: CDR1 LNHDA, CDR2 SQIVND (reference sequence). CDR3 size: 13 residues.

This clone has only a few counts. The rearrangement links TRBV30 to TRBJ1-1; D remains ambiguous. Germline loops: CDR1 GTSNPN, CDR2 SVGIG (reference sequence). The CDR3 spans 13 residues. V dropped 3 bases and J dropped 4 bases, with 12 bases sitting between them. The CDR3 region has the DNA TGTGCCTGGAGGACACTCCTCGGCACTGAAGCTTTCTTT. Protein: CAWRTLLGTEAFF.

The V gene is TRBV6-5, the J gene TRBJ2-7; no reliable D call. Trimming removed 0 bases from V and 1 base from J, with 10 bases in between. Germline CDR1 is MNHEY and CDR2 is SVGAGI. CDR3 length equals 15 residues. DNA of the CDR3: TGTGCCAGCAGTTACTCAGGAACACATTCCTACGAGCAGTACTTC. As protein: CASSYSGTHSYEQYF.

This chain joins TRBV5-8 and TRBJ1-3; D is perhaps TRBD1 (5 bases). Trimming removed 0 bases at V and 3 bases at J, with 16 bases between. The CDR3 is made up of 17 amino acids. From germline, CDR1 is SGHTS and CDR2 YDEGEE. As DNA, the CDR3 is TGTGCCAGCAGCTTGGAGGGGCACGGGTCGGGTGGAAACACCATATATTTT. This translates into CASSLEGHGSGGNTIYF.

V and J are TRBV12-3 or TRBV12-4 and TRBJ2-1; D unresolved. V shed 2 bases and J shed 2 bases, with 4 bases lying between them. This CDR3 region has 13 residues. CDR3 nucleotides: TGTGCCAGCAGTTTACTAGCCTACAATGAGCAGTTCTTC. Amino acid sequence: CASSLLAYNEQFF.